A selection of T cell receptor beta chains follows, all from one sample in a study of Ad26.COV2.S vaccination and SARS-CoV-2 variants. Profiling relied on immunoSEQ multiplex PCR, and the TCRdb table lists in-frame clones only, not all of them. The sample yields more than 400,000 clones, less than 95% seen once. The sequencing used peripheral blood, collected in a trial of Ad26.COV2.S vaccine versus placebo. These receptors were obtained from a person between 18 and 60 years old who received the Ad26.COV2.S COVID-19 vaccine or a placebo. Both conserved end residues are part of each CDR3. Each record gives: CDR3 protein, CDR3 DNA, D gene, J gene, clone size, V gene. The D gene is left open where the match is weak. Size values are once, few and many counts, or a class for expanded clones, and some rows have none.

cdr3_aa: CASSFRGQGYGYTF
cdr3_nt: TGTGCCAGCAGTTTTAGGGGGCAGGGATATGGCTACACCTTC
d_call: TRBD1
j_call: TRBJ1-2
clone_size: -
v_call: TRBV27

cdr3_aa: CASSMYGYSNQPQHF
cdr3_nt: TGTGCCAGTAGTATGTACGGGTATAGCAATCAGCCCCAGCATTTT
d_call: -
j_call: TRBJ1-5
clone_size: -
v_call: TRBV19

cdr3_aa: CASGAAGSYEQYF
cdr3_nt: TGTGCCAGCGGGGCAGCGGGGTCCTACGAGCAGTACTTC
d_call: TRBD2
j_call: TRBJ2-7
clone_size: -
v_call: TRBV6-4

cdr3_aa: CASSFSPLQSTGELFF
cdr3_nt: TGTGCCAGCAGCTTCAGCCCTCTACAGAGCACCGGGGAGCTGTTTTTT
d_call: -
j_call: TRBJ2-2
clone_size: -
v_call: TRBV2

cdr3_aa: CASSYSRETQYF
cdr3_nt: TGTGCCAGCAGTTACTCGCGAGAGACCCAGTACTTC
d_call: -
j_call: TRBJ2-5
clone_size: -
v_call: TRBV6-2/TRBV6-3

cdr3_aa: CASVLAGGPYNEQFF
cdr3_nt: TGTGCCAGCGTTCTCGCGGGCGGACCCTACAATGAGCAGTTCTTC
d_call: -
j_call: TRBJ2-1
clone_size: -
v_call: TRBV19

cdr3_aa: CASSLDQQGIGDQETQYF
cdr3_nt: TGTGCCAGTAGTCTAGATCAGCAGGGTATCGGGGATCAAGAGACCCAGTACTTC
d_call: -
j_call: TRBJ2-5
clone_size: -
v_call: TRBV19

cdr3_aa: CASSRVQETQYF
cdr3_nt: TGTGCCAGCTCACGAGTCCAAGAGACCCAGTACTTC
d_call: -
j_call: TRBJ2-5
clone_size: -
v_call: TRBV18

cdr3_aa: CASSWDRAKGSYEQYF
cdr3_nt: TGTGCCAGCAGTTGGGACAGGGCCAAGGGCTCCTACGAGCAGTACTTC
d_call: TRBD1
j_call: TRBJ2-7
clone_size: once
v_call: TRBV6-2/TRBV6-3

cdr3_aa: CASSPPTAPGELFF
cdr3_nt: TGTGCCAGCAGTCCCCCTACCGCCCCCGGGGAGCTGTTTTTT
d_call: -
j_call: TRBJ2-2
clone_size: once
v_call: TRBV27

cdr3_aa: CASSHLLMASGNNEQFF
cdr3_nt: TGCGCCAGCAGCCACCTTCTCATGGCTAGCGGAAACAATGAGCAGTTCTTC
d_call: TRBD2
j_call: TRBJ2-1
clone_size: -
v_call: TRBV4-1

cdr3_aa: CASSEGTGTGELFF
cdr3_nt: TGTGCCAGCTCAGAGGGGACTGGCACCGGGGAGCTGTTTTTT
d_call: -
j_call: TRBJ2-2
clone_size: -
v_call: TRBV18

cdr3_aa: CASSEAYRVSNSPLHF
cdr3_nt: TGTGCCAGCAGTGAAGCGTATCGTGTTTCTAATTCACCCCTCCACTTT
d_call: -
j_call: TRBJ1-6
clone_size: -
v_call: TRBV6-1

cdr3_aa: CASSSHGGLGNEQFF
cdr3_nt: TGTGCCAGCAGCTCCCATGGGGGACTGGGCAATGAGCAGTTCTTC
d_call: -
j_call: TRBJ2-1
clone_size: -
v_call: TRBV7-3

cdr3_aa: CASSPAMNIQYF
cdr3_nt: TGTGCCAGCAGCCCAGCGATGAACATTCAGTACTTC
d_call: -
j_call: TRBJ2-4
clone_size: once
v_call: TRBV6-5

cdr3_aa: CASSEIGQGKSPLHF
cdr3_nt: TGTGCCAGCAGTGAAATTGGACAGGGGAAATCACCCCTCCACTTT
d_call: TRBD1
j_call: TRBJ1-6
clone_size: few
v_call: TRBV25-1

cdr3_aa: CASSLGGANYGYTF
cdr3_nt: TGTGCCAGCAGCTTGGGAGGGGCTAACTATGGCTACACCTTC
d_call: -
j_call: TRBJ1-2
clone_size: -
v_call: TRBV7-9

cdr3_aa: CASSGRGANTGELFF
cdr3_nt: TGTGCCAGCAGCGGGCGGGGTGCGAACACCGGGGAGCTGTTTTTT
d_call: -
j_call: TRBJ2-2
clone_size: -
v_call: TRBV9

cdr3_aa: CASSHPTVSPSEQYF
cdr3_nt: TGTGCCAGCAGCCACCCCACAGTTTCCCCCTCCGAGCAGTACTTC
d_call: -
j_call: TRBJ2-7
clone_size: -
v_call: TRBV5-4

cdr3_aa: CASSGARRNSTDTQYF
cdr3_nt: TGTGCCAGCAGTGGAGCAAGAAGGAACAGCACAGATACGCAGTATTTT
d_call: -
j_call: TRBJ2-3
clone_size: -
v_call: TRBV2

cdr3_aa: CASRLGGNTEAFF
cdr3_nt: TGTGCCAGCAGGTTGGGGGGGAACACTGAAGCTTTCTTT
d_call: -
j_call: TRBJ1-1
clone_size: -
v_call: TRBV27

cdr3_aa: CASSAIAGGYIQYF
cdr3_nt: TGTGCCAGCAGTGCGATCGCGGGAGGGTACATTCAGTACTTC
d_call: TRBD2
j_call: TRBJ2-4
clone_size: -
v_call: TRBV2

cdr3_aa: CASSVRLAGYNEQFF
cdr3_nt: TGTGCCAGCAGCGTTAGACTAGCGGGCTACAATGAGCAGTTCTTC
d_call: TRBD2
j_call: TRBJ2-1
clone_size: -
v_call: TRBV11-3

cdr3_aa: CATSRDPGTSGTYEQYF
cdr3_nt: TGTGCCACCAGCAGAGATCCTGGGACTAGCGGAACCTACGAGCAGTACTTC
d_call: TRBD2
j_call: TRBJ2-7
clone_size: -
v_call: TRBV15

cdr3_aa: CASSQQGLSNQPQHF
cdr3_nt: TGTGCCAGCAGCCAACAGGGACTAAGCAATCAGCCCCAGCATTTT
d_call: -
j_call: TRBJ1-5
clone_size: -
v_call: TRBV4-2

cdr3_aa: CASCGTKYTDTQYF
cdr3_nt: TGTGCCAGCTGCGGGACTAAATACACAGATACGCAGTATTTT
d_call: TRBD2
j_call: TRBJ2-3
clone_size: -
v_call: TRBV27

cdr3_aa: CASCSGSPNEQFF
cdr3_nt: TGTGCCAGCTGTAGCGGGAGCCCCAATGAGCAGTTCTTC
d_call: TRBD2
j_call: TRBJ2-1
clone_size: -
v_call: TRBV2

cdr3_aa: CASSYGGTSGLFYEQYF
cdr3_nt: TGTGCCAGCAGTTACGGGGGGACTAGCGGGCTCTTCTACGAGCAGTACTTC
d_call: TRBD2
j_call: TRBJ2-7
clone_size: -
v_call: TRBV6-2/TRBV6-3

cdr3_aa: CATGPYQETQYF
cdr3_nt: TGTGCCACCGGCCCGTACCAAGAGACCCAGTACTTC
d_call: -
j_call: TRBJ2-5
clone_size: -
v_call: TRBV10-3

cdr3_aa: CASRITGDGYTF
cdr3_nt: TGTGCCAGCAGGATTACAGGGGATGGCTACACCTTC
d_call: TRBD1
j_call: TRBJ1-2
clone_size: -
v_call: TRBV28

cdr3_aa: CASSSAGSGEKLFF
cdr3_nt: TGTGCCAGCAGCTCGGCAGGGTCGGGTGAAAAACTGTTTTTT
d_call: -
j_call: TRBJ1-4
clone_size: -
v_call: TRBV5-6

cdr3_aa: CASSLAGQGSNEKLFF
cdr3_nt: TGTGCCAGCAGCTTAGCGGGACAGGGATCTAATGAAAAACTGTTTTTT
d_call: TRBD1
j_call: TRBJ1-4
clone_size: -
v_call: TRBV7-8